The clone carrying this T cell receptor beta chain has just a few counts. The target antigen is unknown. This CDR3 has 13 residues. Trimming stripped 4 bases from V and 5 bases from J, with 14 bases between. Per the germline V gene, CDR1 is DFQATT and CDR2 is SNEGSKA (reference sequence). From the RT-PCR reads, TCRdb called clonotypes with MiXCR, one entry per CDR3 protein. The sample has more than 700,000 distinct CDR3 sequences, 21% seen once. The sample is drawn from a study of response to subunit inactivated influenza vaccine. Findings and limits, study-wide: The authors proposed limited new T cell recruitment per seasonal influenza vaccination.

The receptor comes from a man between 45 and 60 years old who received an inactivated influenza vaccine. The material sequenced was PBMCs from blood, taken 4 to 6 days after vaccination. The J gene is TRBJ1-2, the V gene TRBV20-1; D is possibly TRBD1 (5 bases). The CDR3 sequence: CSAIRDFPYGYTF. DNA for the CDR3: TGCAGTGCTATCAGGGACTTCCCTTATGGCTACACCTTC.